One and the same sample provided the 21 T cell receptor beta chains below, sequenced in a study of OX40 agonist ivuxolimab in advanced cancers. Here immunoSEQ multiplex PCR was the method, and the copy in TCRdb shows in-frame clones only, minus some. The sample gives under 25,000 clones, approximately 78% of which show up once; approximately 24% is in the top ten. The starting material was CD4+ or CD8+ T cells sorted from blood, obtained in a trial of the OX40 agonist ivuxolimab. These TCRs come from an adult with an advanced solid tumor such as melanoma, head and neck, liver or kidney cancer.

This rearrangement joins TRBV5-4 to TRBJ2-7, with D maybe TRBD2 (5 bases). The length of the CDR3 is 14 residues. With 1 base removed from V and 3 bases from J, the gap between germline ends came to 11 bases. Germline values: CDR1 SGHNT, CDR2 YYREEE (reference sequence). This chain's CDR3 is CASSLIGAVYEQYF. The CDR3 DNA sequence: TGTGCCAGCAGCTTGATCGGAGCGGTCTACGAGCAGTACTTC. Variable domain in full (rest from reference TRBV5-4 and TRBJ2-7): ETGVTQSPTHLIKTRGQQVTLRCSSQSGHNTVSWYQQALGQGPQFIFQYYREEENGRGNFPPRFSGLQFPNYSSELNVNALELDDSALYLCASSLIGAVYEQYFGPGTRLTVT.

The chain joins TRBV4-2 to TRBJ2-1, with D possibly TRBD2 on 5 matching bases. Germline CDR1 reads LGHNA; CDR2 reads YNFKEQ. The length of the CDR3 is 13 residues. With 5 bases removed from V and 8 bases from J, the gap between germline ends came to 13 bases. Here the CDR3 reads CASSLVGVDEQFF. The CDR3 bases are TGTGCCAGCAGCTTGGTCGGGGTTGATGAGCAGTTCTTC.

CDR3 sequence (DNA): TGTGCCAGCTCGCAACAGGGTAATAACTATGGCTACACCTTC. This gives the protein CASSQQGNNYGYTF. The rearrangement joins TRBV27 to TRBJ1-2; tentatively, D is TRBD1 (6 bases). This CDR3 contains 14 residues. Per germline, CDR1 MNHEY and CDR2 SMNVEV (reference sequence). V lost 8 bases and J lost 1, with 14 bases in between.

This chain uses TRBV2 with TRBJ2-5; 10 nucleotides agree with TRBD2. The ends lost 4 bases at V and 4 bases at J; junction bases unmatched: 6. The CDR3 length is 15 residues. Germline CDR1 SNHLY, CDR2 FYNNEI. The CDR3 DNA reads as TGTGCCAGCAGTGCTAGCGGGGGCCCCCCAGAGACCCAGTACTTC. Translation: CASSASGGPPETQYF.

V and J are TRBV27 and TRBJ2-5; D is uncertain. The better agreement between TRBJ2-7 and the DNA end casts doubt on the J call. The CDR3 is 14 amino acids. Germline CDR1 MNHEY, CDR2 SMNVEV (reference sequence). The CDR3 loop reads CASKPQWTDYEQYF. The DNA of the CDR3 is TGTGCCAGCAAGCCTCAATGGACGGATTACGAGCAGTACTTC.

This clone was seen a few times. This sequence joins TRBV9 and TRBJ1-3; no clear D. Per germline, CDR1 SGDLS and CDR2 YYNGEE. There are 12 residues in the CDR3. With 3 bases removed from V and 8 bases from J, the gap between germline ends came to 9 bases. The CDR3 DNA reads TGTGCCAGCAGCGCGGACGGGTACACCATATATTTT. The encoded protein is CASSADGYTIYF. Using reference TRBV9 and TRBJ1-3 for the parts outside the CDR3, the full variable domain is DSGVTQTPKHLITATGQRVTLRCSPRSGDLSVYWYQQSLDQGLQFLIQYYNGEERAKGNILERFSAQQFPDLHSELNLSSLELGDSALYFCASSADGYTIYFGEGSWLTVV.

The rearrangement uses TRBV28 and TRBJ2-5, with a possible D match to TRBD2 (7 bases). CDR1 MDHEN and CDR2 SYDVKM come from the germline V gene. The ends were cut back, 8 bases at V and 1 base at J, with 17 bases in the middle. This CDR3 has 15 amino acids. DNA for the CDR3: TGTGCCAGCGACTTGGGGAGGGGGATCCAAGAGACCCAGTACTTC. As protein: CASDLGRGIQETQYF.

The chain recombines TRBV7-3 with TRBJ2-7, with unresolved D. Trimming shortened V by 2 bases and J by 0 bases, and 5 bases separated the two germline ends. In germline, CDR1 is SGHTA, CDR2 FQGTGA. The CDR3 sequence is 13 residues long. CDR3 DNA: TGTGCCAGCAGCTTAGTCCACTCCTACGAGCAGTACTTC. This encodes CASSLVHSYEQYF.

This chain uses TRBV5-8 with TRBJ1-1; no clear D. V dropped 4 bases and J dropped 2 bases, with 12 bases sitting between them. Germline CDR1 is SGHTS and CDR2 is YDEGEE. The CDR3 has 14 amino acids. CDR3 residues: CASSDGLRNTEAFF. CDR3 DNA sequence: TGTGCCAGCAGCGATGGACTGCGAAACACTGAAGCTTTCTTT.

The rearrangement links TRBV6-5 to TRBJ2-1; D is possibly TRBD2 (6 bases). Germline lookup yields CDR1 MNHEY and CDR2 SVGAGI. CDR3 length: 14 residues. V gave up 8 bases and J gave up 4 bases, with 15 bases separating them. CDR3 sequence: CASQVAGLYNEQFF. The CDR3 DNA is TGTGCCAGCCAGGTGGCGGGGTTATACAATGAGCAGTTCTTC.

V usage is TRBV28 and J usage is TRBJ1-1, with D possibly matching TRBD1 (5 bases). Trimming removed 6 bases at V and 3 bases at J, with 11 bases between. The CDR3 has 13 residues. Germline CDR1 is MDHEN and CDR2 is SYDVKM. The CDR3 reads CASSPQGYTEAFF. Here the CDR3 DNA reads TGTGCCAGCAGCCCCCAGGGCTACACTGAAGCTTTCTTT.

This chain connects TRBV14 to TRBJ2-7; TRBD1 aligns across 7 bases. V trimming: 2 bases; J trimming: 2 bases; junction bases outside the gene matches: 6. Germline CDR1 SGHDN, CDR2 FVKESK. The CDR3 extends over 15 amino acids. The CDR3 DNA reads TGTGCCAGCAGCCAACCGACAGGGCTCCCCTACGAGCAGTACTTC. Protein: CASSQPTGLPYEQYF.

V and J are TRBV28 and TRBJ2-1, with TRBD1 matching over 12 bases. There are 15 residues in the CDR3. The ends lost 6 bases at V and 8 bases at J; junction bases unmatched: 8. Germline CDR1 reads MDHEN; CDR2 reads SYDVKM. CDR3 sequence reads: CASSLTGTGGYEQFF. The CDR3 nucleotides read TGTGCCAGCAGCCTAACCGGGACAGGGGGCTATGAGCAGTTCTTC.

The chain joins TRBV5-1 to TRBJ1-3; tentative D call: TRBD1 (5 bases). The CDR3 runs to 14 residues. The germline V gene encodes CDR1 SGHRS and CDR2 YFSETQ. The V end was cut by 4 bases, the J end by 2 bases, with 10 bases between. CDR3 nucleotides: TGCGCCAGCAGCCCAGGACAAGCTGGAAACACCATATATTTT. Amino acids: CASSPGQAGNTIYF. Based on the CDR3 plus reference TRBV5-1 and TRBJ1-3, the full variable domain is KAGVTQTPRYLIKTRGQQVTLSCSPISGHRSVSWYQQTPGQGLQFLFEYFSETQRNKGNFPGRFSGRQFSNSRSEMNVSTLELGDSALYLCASSPGQAGNTIYFGEGSWLTVV.

DNA of the CDR3: TGTGCCAGCTCACCCGACAGGGCTTGGGGCACTGAAGCTTTCTTT. It specifies CASSPDRAWGTEAFF. The chain carries TRBV18 and TRBJ1-1, with TRBD1 matching 7 bases. Trimming removed 3 bases from V and 4 bases from J; junction bases left unmatched: 8. The CDR3 runs 15 residues. The germline V gene encodes CDR1 KGHSH and CDR2 LQKENI. The full variable domain, rest sourced from reference TRBV18 and TRBJ1-1, is NAGVMQNPRHLVRRRGQEARLRCSPMKGHSHVYWYRQLPEEGLKFMVYLQKENIIDESGMPKERFSAEFPKEGPSILRIQQVVRGDSAAYFCASSPDRAWGTEAFFGQGTRLTVV.

The chain combines TRBV19 with TRBJ1-1, with D hard to call. Germline lookup yields CDR1 LNHDA and CDR2 SQIVND (reference sequence). Trimming took off 1 base at V and 13 bases at J, with 19 bases between the two ends. This CDR3 comprises 14 residues. The CDR3 spells CASSIVGWRREVFF. The DNA of the CDR3 is TGTGCCAGTAGTATAGTCGGCTGGAGGCGAGAGGTTTTCTTT. The full variable domain, rest sourced from reference TRBV19 and TRBJ1-1, is DGGITQSPKYLFRKEGQNVTLSCEQNLNHDAMYWYRQDPGQGLRLIYYSQIVNDFQKGDIAEGYSVSREKKESFPLTVTSAQKNPTAFYLCASSIVGWRREVFFGQGTRLTVV.

The V gene is TRBV7-9, the J gene TRBJ1-5; D ambiguous. This CDR3 contains 11 residues. Per the germline V gene, CDR1 is SEHNR and CDR2 is FQNEAQ (reference sequence). The V and J ends lost 5 bases and 9 bases respectively, with 8 bases between them. The chain's CDR3 is CASSGPGPQHF. The CDR3 nucleotides read TGTGCCAGCAGCGGCCCGGGGCCCCAGCATTTT.

As for this clone: One end of the junction varies from germline; a read error may be responsible. The chain recombines TRBV7-6 with TRBJ2-1, with 9 positions matching TRBD2. Germline V gene data show CDR1 as SGHVS and CDR2 as FNYEAQ. This CDR3 comprises 15 residues. The CDR3: CASSAYAGGGNERFF. CDR3 sequence (DNA): TGTGCCAGCAGCGCGTACGCGGGAGGGGGCAATGAGCGGTTCTTC.

The chain combines TRBV21-1 with TRBJ1-5; the table's D call of TRBD1 was not tested on the DNA. TRBV21-1 is deemed a pseudogene. This CDR3 contains 18 residues. The DNA for the CDR3 is TGTGCCAGCAAGACGGGGGACAGGGGGCGTATAGTTTGTCAGCCCCAGCATTTT. This gives the protein CASKTGDRGRIVCQPQHF.

This chain links TRBV2 with TRBJ2-3; 8 nucleotides align to TRBD2. The V gene's germline CDR1 is SNHLY and CDR2 FYNNEI. J gave up 2 bases and V 8 bases, and 9 bases lay outside the gene matches. The CDR3 runs 15 residues. Written as DNA, the CDR3 is TGTGCCAGCCCGACTAGCGTCGTCACCACAGATACGCAGTATTTT. Its protein product is CASPTSVVTTDTQYF. The full variable domain, rest sourced from reference TRBV2 and TRBJ2-3, is EPEVTQTPSHQVTQMGQEVILRCVPISNHLYFYWYRQILGQKVEFLVSFYNNEISEKSEIFDDQFSVERPDGSNFTLKIRSTKLEDSAMYFCASPTSVVTTDTQYFGPGTRLTVL.

This sequence joins TRBV30 and TRBJ1-1; D not certain. The germline gives CDR1 GTSNPN, CDR2 SVGIG (reference sequence). Between the trimmed V and J ends, which lost 6 bases and 5 bases, there was a span of 13 bases. The CDR3 runs 12 residues. The CDR3 reads CACALERTEAFF. The CDR3 bases are TGTGCCTGTGCCCTTGAACGGACTGAAGCTTTCTTT.